The present T cell receptor (beta chain) was sequenced within a study of T cell changes during pregnancy in multiple sclerosis. This table comes from immunoSEQ multiplex PCR, and its TCRdb copy is limited to in-frame clones, with some not included. This sample has tens of thousands of clones, with 92% found just once. This CDR3 is 15 amino acids long. With V trimmed by 6 bases and J by 7 bases, 10 bases remained unmatched. Germline V gene sequence: CDR1 MDHEN, CDR2 SYDVKM. Source: CD4+ T cells from peripheral blood mononuclear cells, taken after pregnancy. The chain links TRBV28 to TRBJ1-2; 11 bases line up with TRBD1. The TCR was taken from a female donor with multiple sclerosis, enrolled in a pregnancy study. Here the CDR3 DNA reads TGTGCCAGCAGATACCGGGACAGGGGGTATCGTGGCTACACCTTC. This codes for CASRYRDRGYRGYTF.